The rows below give T cell receptor beta chains drawn from one sample of a study of blood T cell repertoires in COVID-19. The table came from immunoSEQ multiplex PCR; TCRdb's copy has only in-frame clones and leaves some out. Of roughly 78,000 clones listed, around 86% are singletons. The sequencing sample was made of peripheral blood. The receptors come from a woman aged 60-75 years with acute or convalescent COVID-19. The CDR3 runs from the conserved cysteine through the conserved F or W. A D gene is named only where the DNA matches it firmly. Rows give clone size only sometimes, using once, few, many, or a class for an expanded clone.

V gene: TRBV28
clone size: NA
J gene: TRBJ1-4
D gene: NA
CDR3 DNA: TGTGCCAGCACCGGGGAGCCTAATGAAAAACTGTTTTTT
CDR3 protein: CASTGEPNEKLFF

V gene: TRBV3-1/TRBV3-2
clone size: once
J gene: TRBJ1-2
D gene: NA
CDR3 DNA: TGTGCCAGCAGCCAAGAGGAGGGTCCCCAGACAGGCTACACCTTC
CDR3 protein: CASSQEEGPQTGYTF

V gene: TRBV3-1/TRBV3-2
clone size: NA
J gene: TRBJ1-1
D gene: TRBD1
CDR3 DNA: TGTGCCAGCAGAAGGGGACAGGGGGGGCCTAACACTGAAGCTTTCTTT
CDR3 protein: CASRRGQGGPNTEAFF

V gene: TRBV18
clone size: NA
J gene: TRBJ2-1
D gene: NA
CDR3 DNA: TGTGCCAGCTCACCAACAGGGCCAGCAAACTACAATGAGCAGTTCTTC
CDR3 protein: CASSPTGPANYNEQFF

V gene: TRBV19
clone size: NA
J gene: TRBJ2-1
D gene: NA
CDR3 DNA: TGTGCCAGTAGTATTAAGGCAGGGGTCGGCAATGAGCAGTTCTTC
CDR3 protein: CASSIKAGVGNEQFF

V gene: TRBV7-2
clone size: NA
J gene: TRBJ2-1
D gene: TRBD2
CDR3 DNA: TGTGCCAGCAGCTTCTCTAGCGGGGGTTACAATGAGCAGTTCTTC
CDR3 protein: CASSFSSGGYNEQFF

V gene: TRBV28
clone size: NA
J gene: TRBJ1-2
D gene: TRBD1
CDR3 DNA: TGTGCCAGTGTGCGGGACAGGGTTCTGGATGGCTACACCTTC
CDR3 protein: CASVRDRVLDGYTF

V gene: TRBV3-1/TRBV3-2
clone size: NA
J gene: TRBJ2-5
D gene: TRBD2
CDR3 DNA: TGTGCCAGCAGCCAGCGGGAGTATGAGACCCAGTACTTC
CDR3 protein: CASSQREYETQYF

V gene: TRBV5-1
clone size: NA
J gene: TRBJ1-1
D gene: TRBD1
CDR3 DNA: TGCGCCAGCAGCATCCTCGGACAGGGGGCTTTTGGTACTGAAGCTTTCTTT
CDR3 protein: CASSILGQGAFGTEAFF

V gene: TRBV19
clone size: NA
J gene: TRBJ2-1
D gene: TRBD2
CDR3 DNA: TGTGCCAGTAGTCCAGGAGCGGGAGGGGGCAATGAGCAGTTCTTC
CDR3 protein: CASSPGAGGGNEQFF

V gene: TRBV28
clone size: NA
J gene: TRBJ1-2
D gene: TRBD1
CDR3 DNA: TGTGCCAGCAGTTTACAGGGGGCGACTAACTATGGCTACACCTTC
CDR3 protein: CASSLQGATNYGYTF

V gene: TRBV2
clone size: NA
J gene: TRBJ2-1
D gene: TRBD2
CDR3 DNA: TGTGCCAGCAGTGAACTAGCGGGGGGAAACAATGAGCAGTTCTTC
CDR3 protein: CASSELAGGNNEQFF

V gene: TRBV12-3/TRBV12-4
clone size: NA
J gene: TRBJ1-5
D gene: NA
CDR3 DNA: TGTGCCAGCAGCCTCGCGGGTCTTGTGGCCCAGCATTTT
CDR3 protein: CASSLAGLVAQHF

V gene: TRBV7-2
clone size: few
J gene: TRBJ2-3
D gene: NA
CDR3 DNA: TGTGCCAGCAGCTTTTTTTTCGGGAGAGGGACTTATTCCACAGATACGCAGTATTTT
CDR3 protein: CASSFFFGRGTYSTDTQYF

V gene: TRBV28
clone size: NA
J gene: TRBJ2-2
D gene: NA
CDR3 DNA: TGTGCCAGCAGGGGAGCGAACACCGGGGAGCTGTTTTTT
CDR3 protein: CASRGANTGELFF

V gene: TRBV7-9
clone size: once
J gene: TRBJ1-4
D gene: NA
CDR3 DNA: TGTGCCAGCAGCATCCACCGGGACAATCATGAAAAACTGTTTTTT
CDR3 protein: CASSIHRDNHEKLFF

V gene: TRBV28
clone size: NA
J gene: TRBJ1-1
D gene: NA
CDR3 DNA: TGTGCCAGCAGTTTGATAGGGGGGAACACTGAAGCTTTCTTT
CDR3 protein: CASSLIGGNTEAFF

V gene: TRBV20-1
clone size: few
J gene: TRBJ2-1
D gene: NA
CDR3 DNA: TGCAGTGCTAGTCGTGGGGGCCGAGGGAGTGAGCAGTTCTTC
CDR3 protein: CSASRGGRGSEQFF

V gene: TRBV6-2/TRBV6-3
clone size: NA
J gene: TRBJ2-1
D gene: NA
CDR3 DNA: TGTGCCAGCAGCCAAACTAGTTCGCATATCGACGATGAGCAGTTCTTC
CDR3 protein: CASSQTSSHIDDEQFF

V gene: TRBV5-1
clone size: once
J gene: TRBJ2-7
D gene: TRBD1
CDR3 DNA: TGCGCCAGCAGCTTGGAGGACAGGGGTGTGCAGTACTTC
CDR3 protein: CASSLEDRGVQYF